Presented here are 26 T cell receptor beta chains from one specimen sequenced in a study of high-grade serous ovarian cancer treatment subgroups. The tumor samples were collected prior to definitive surgery or chemotherapy. The data were produced by immunoSEQ multiplex PCR, yet TCRdb's version contains in-frame clones alone and is incomplete. In the table there are under 20,000 clones, 73% of which are singletons. The sample taken for sequencing was tumor tissue. The source is a human donor with high-grade serous ovarian cancer.

J is TRBJ1-2 and V is TRBV5-6; D is perhaps TRBD1 (6 bases). V was shortened by 2 bases and J by 4 bases, with 12 bases between the two germline ends. This CDR3 spans 14 amino acids. Germline CDR1 reads SGHDT; CDR2 reads YYEEEE. DNA of the CDR3: TGTGCCAGCAGCTTTGGACAGTACACCTATGGCTACACCTTC. Translation gives CASSFGQYTYGYTF.

The rearrangement uses TRBV30 and TRBJ1-1; D is perhaps TRBD1 (6 bases). Germline V gives CDR1 GTSNPN, CDR2 SVGIG (reference sequence). This CDR3 contains 17 residues. The V end was cut by 4 bases, the J end by 4 bases, with 25 bases between. The CDR3 loop is CAWMPLGRGVLSTEAFF. CDR3 nucleotides: TGTGCCTGGATGCCTCTTGGCAGGGGAGTTTTGAGCACTGAAGCTTTCTTT.

This clone was found a few times. V usage is TRBV19 and J usage is TRBJ2-7; 7 bases are a match to TRBD2. The CDR3 sequence is 13 residues long. V shed 8 bases, J shed 3 bases, and the junction held 7 bases outside the gene matches. Germline loops: CDR1 LNHDA, CDR2 SQIVND (reference sequence). The CDR3, as DNA: TGTGCCAGTTCTAGAGGGGAGGGCTACGAGCAGTACTTC. Translation gives CASSRGEGYEQYF.

This chain joins TRBV7-6 and TRBJ1-4; 7 positions agree with TRBD1. The CDR3 extends over 17 amino acids. V was clipped by 1 base and J by 0 bases; unmatched bases: 5. Germline CDR1 SGHVS, CDR2 FNYEAQ. Here the CDR3 reads CASSLGDTGATNEKLFF. The CDR3, as DNA: TGTGCCAGCAGCTTAGGGGACACAGGGGCAACTAATGAAAAACTGTTTTTT.

The chain combines TRBV6-5 with TRBJ1-1; unclear D gene. Germline CDR1 reads MNHEY; CDR2 reads SVGAGI. Trimming pared 5 bases from V and 5 bases from J, leaving 12 bases between. The CDR3 is 13 amino acids. The CDR3 is CASSRVGETEAFF. In nucleotides, the CDR3 is TGTGCCAGCAGTCGAGTGGGAGAAACTGAAGCTTTCTTT.

This chain links TRBV28 with TRBJ2-1, with TRBD2 matching over 10 bases. Germline CDR1 and CDR2: MDHEN and SYDVKM. Losses at the gene ends were 7 bases for V and 4 bases for J; bases not matched to a gene: 4. The CDR3 has 14 residues. The CDR3 sequence is CASILTSGYNEQFF. The CDR3 coding sequence is TGTGCCAGCATCCTGACTAGCGGGTACAATGAGCAGTTCTTC.

J is TRBJ1-4 and V is TRBV6-5; D perhaps matches TRBD1 (5 bases). Trimming stripped 8 bases from V and 11 bases from J, with 18 bases between. CDR1 is MNHEY and CDR2 is SVGAGI in the germline V gene. The CDR3 extends over 13 amino acids. Here the CDR3 reads CASRGTGHPKLFF. The CDR3 DNA follows: TGTGCCAGCCGTGGGACCGGTCATCCGAAACTGTTTTTT.

The chain joins TRBV7-2 to TRBJ1-2; tentatively, D is TRBD1 (6 bases). CDR3 length: 14 amino acids. In germline, CDR1 is SGHTA, CDR2 FQGNSA. V was trimmed by 5 bases and J by 4 bases, leaving 14 bases between them. CDR3 DNA sequence: TGTGCCAGCAGCCCGTGGACAGCTCTCTATGGCTACACCTTC. It yields the protein CASSPWTALYGYTF.

The chain's CDR3 is CANSSPGGYTF. The CDR3 DNA reads TGTGCCAATTCTTCCCCTGGCGGCTACACCTTC. The genes are TRBV6-1 and TRBJ1-2; the D is unclear. Between the trimmed V and J ends, which lost 10 bases and 8 bases, there was a span of 14 bases. Per the germline V gene, CDR1 is MNHNS and CDR2 is SASEGT. There are 11 residues in the CDR3.

The chain combines TRBV27 with TRBJ2-7, with 15 bases lining up with TRBD2. V gave up 5 bases and J gave up 4 bases; unmatched junction bases: 3. Looked up from germline, CDR1 is MNHEY and CDR2 is SMNVEV (reference sequence). CDR3 length: 15 amino acids. CDR3 in DNA: TGTGCCAGCAGTCACGGACTAGCGGGGGGGTACGAGCAGTACTTC. Amino acids: CASSHGLAGGYEQYF.

This chain uses TRBV11-2 with TRBJ2-3, with 7 bases lining up with TRBD1. Germline V lookup: CDR1 SGHAT, CDR2 FQNNGV. The ends lost 5 bases at V and 0 bases at J; junction bases unmatched: 5. The CDR3 is made up of 15 amino acids. In DNA, the CDR3 is TGTGCCAGCAGCATCGGGACAGTGAGCACAGATACGCAGTATTTT. Translated: CASSIGTVSTDTQYF.

This chain joins TRBV7-3 and TRBJ2-5, with 8 bases identical to TRBD2. The CDR3 has 13 residues. V was clipped by 5 bases and J by 5 bases; unmatched bases: 4. Looked up from germline, CDR1 is SGHTA and CDR2 is FQGTGA. The CDR3 loop is CASSPGRDETQYF. The CDR3 DNA reads TGTGCCAGCAGCCCCGGGAGGGACGAGACCCAGTACTTC.

This chain uses TRBV30 with TRBJ2-3, with a tentative D call TRBD2 (5 bases). CDR1 and CDR2 (germline): GTSNPN, SVGIG (reference sequence). V was shortened by 3 bases and J by 1 base, with 17 bases between the two germline ends. This CDR3 is 16 amino acids long. The CDR3 here is CAWSPFFARGTDTQYF. CDR3 nucleotides: TGTGCCTGGAGCCCCTTTTTTGCGAGGGGCACAGATACGCAGTATTTT.

This chain links TRBV6-1 with TRBJ2-3, with D perhaps matching TRBD1 (5 bases). V gave up 2 bases and J gave up 1 base, with 16 bases separating them. There are 17 residues in the CDR3. Germline V gives CDR1 MNHNS, CDR2 SASEGT. CDR3: CASSELMVVRGTDTQYF. The CDR3 nucleotides are TGTGCCAGCAGTGAATTAATGGTTGTCAGGGGCACAGATACGCAGTATTTT.

The chain is built from TRBV5-6 and TRBJ1-6; 9 nucleotides line up with TRBD1. Germline CDR1 and CDR2: SGHDT and YYEEEE. J gave up 8 bases and V 3 bases, and 3 bases lay outside the gene matches. CDR3 length: 14 amino acids. The CDR3 sequence is CASSYGTGYSPLHF. The CDR3 nucleotides read TGTGCCAGCAGCTACGGGACAGGGTATTCACCCCTCCACTTT.

This clone was seen a few times. This sequence joins TRBV11-3 and TRBJ2-2; the D gene could be TRBD1 or TRBD2 (5 bases each). The CDR3 has 15 amino acids. Trimming left V 3 bases short and J 5 bases short, with 13 bases between. Germline V gene lookup returns CDR1 SGHNT and CDR2 YENEEA. The CDR3, as DNA: TGTGCCAGCAGCTTTGTCGGGACGGGGACCGGGGAGCTGTTTTTT. Its protein is CASSFVGTGTGELFF.

The chain has TRBV12-5 and TRBJ1-2; no definite D call. This CDR3 is built from 13 residues. Deletions cut 7 bases from V and 3 bases from J, with 12 bases between. The germline V gene has CDR1 LGHNT and CDR2 FRNRAP. CDR3 sequence reads: CASAPELYYGYTF. The CDR3 DNA sequence: TGTGCTAGTGCCCCGGAGTTATACTATGGCTACACCTTC.

The rearrangement joins TRBV14 to TRBJ2-7, with 13 bases fitting TRBD2. Germline-derived CDR1 and CDR2 are SGHDN and FVKESK. The V and J ends lost 7 bases and 6 bases, in that order; junction bases with no gene match: 9. The CDR3 extends over 15 amino acids. The DNA for the CDR3 is TGTGCCAGCAACCCCGGACTAGCGGGGGAGTCCGAGCAGTACTTC. Translating gives CASNPGLAGESEQYF.

This clone has only a few counts. The chain employs TRBV7-9 and TRBJ1-1; perhaps TRBD1 as D (5 bases). V was cut by 6 bases and J by 4 bases, with 12 bases left in between. The germline V gene encodes CDR1 SEHNR and CDR2 FQNEAQ (reference sequence). The CDR3 covers 13 residues. This CDR3 reads CASSYGTVTEAFF. The CDR3 DNA sequence: TGTGCCAGCAGTTACGGGACGGTCACTGAAGCTTTCTTT.

The chain couples TRBV11-3 to TRBJ1-1, with D hard to call. From germline, CDR1 is SGHNT and CDR2 YENEEA. The CDR3 totals 14 residues. V lost 1 base and J 2 bases, leaving 8 bases between the germline ends. DNA of the CDR3: TGTGCCAGCAGCTTAGGACGGATAAACACTGAAGCTTTCTTT. Its translation: CASSLGRINTEAFF.

CDR3 bases: TGCAGCGTTGGAAGCGGACAGGGAGGAGAGACCCAGTACTTC. The encoded protein is CSVGSGQGGETQYF. The genes are TRBV29-1 and TRBJ2-5, with TRBD1 identical over 8 bases. The CDR3 runs 14 residues. The V gene's germline CDR1 is SQVTM and CDR2 ANQGSEA. With V trimmed by 4 bases and J by 4 bases, 8 bases remained unmatched.

The chain employs TRBV30 and TRBJ1-6; 8 bases match TRBD1. J lost 7 bases, V lost 3 bases, and 8 bases had no gene match. From germline, CDR1 is GTSNPN and CDR2 SVGIG (reference sequence). The CDR3 runs 15 residues. CDR3 nucleotides: TGTGCCTGGAGGACCGAGGACAGGGAAAATTCACCCCTCCACTTT. Residues: CAWRTEDRENSPLHF.

The chain uses TRBV20-1 and TRBJ1-2, with unresolved D. This CDR3 contains 11 residues. CDR1 DFQATT and CDR2 SNEGSKA come from the germline V gene (reference sequence). V was clipped by 1 base and J by 4 bases, with 4 bases between them. CDR3 protein: CSARAVYGYTF. The CDR3 bases are TGCAGTGCTAGAGCAGTCTATGGCTACACCTTC.

V and J are TRBV11-1 and TRBJ1-2; D might be TRBD1 (5 bases). Trimming shortened V by 1 base and J by 4 bases, and 13 bases separated the two germline ends. The CDR3 is 15 amino acids. In germline, CDR1 is SGHAT, CDR2 FQDESV (reference sequence). CDR3 protein: CASSLDWAGPYGYTF. CDR3 in DNA: TGTGCCAGCAGCTTAGATTGGGCAGGGCCCTATGGCTACACCTTC.

The V call is TRBV15, the J call TRBJ2-1, with D uncertain. Germline V gene sequence: CDR1 LNHNV, CDR2 YYDKDF (reference sequence). The ends were cut back, 5 bases at V and 0 bases at J, with 11 bases in the middle. This CDR3 is 15 amino acids long. CDR3 residues: CATSVYSSSYNEQFF. The CDR3 DNA is TGTGCCACCAGCGTTTACTCCAGCTCCTACAATGAGCAGTTCTTC.

The gene calls are TRBV27 and TRBJ2-6; D unclear. Germline CDR1 is MNHEY and CDR2 is SMNVEV (reference sequence). Trimming took off 7 bases at V and 0 bases at J, with 7 bases between the two ends. This CDR3 has 14 residues. The CDR3 protein is CASKPPSGANVLTF. For the CDR3, the DNA is TGTGCCAGCAAGCCCCCCTCTGGGGCCAACGTCCTGACTTTC.